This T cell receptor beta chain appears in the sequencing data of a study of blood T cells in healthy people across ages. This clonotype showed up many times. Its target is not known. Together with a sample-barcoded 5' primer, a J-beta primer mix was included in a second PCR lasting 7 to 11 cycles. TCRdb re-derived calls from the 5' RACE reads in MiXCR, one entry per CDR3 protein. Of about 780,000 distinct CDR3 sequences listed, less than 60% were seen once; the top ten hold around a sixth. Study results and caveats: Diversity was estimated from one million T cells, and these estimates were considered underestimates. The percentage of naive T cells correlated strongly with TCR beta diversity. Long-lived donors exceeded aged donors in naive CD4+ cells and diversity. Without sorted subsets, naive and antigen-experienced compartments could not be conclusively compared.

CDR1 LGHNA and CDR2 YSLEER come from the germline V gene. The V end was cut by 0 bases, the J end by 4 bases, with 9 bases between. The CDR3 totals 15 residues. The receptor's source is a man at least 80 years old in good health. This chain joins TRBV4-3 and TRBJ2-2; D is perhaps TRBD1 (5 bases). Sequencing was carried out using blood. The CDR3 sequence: CASSQDRGTTGELFF. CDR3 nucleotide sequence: TGCGCCAGCAGCCAAGATAGGGGTACCACCGGGGAGCTGTTTTTT.